These 21 T cell receptor beta chains came from one sample sequenced in a study of blood T cell repertoires in COVID-19. The protocol was immunoSEQ multiplex PCR, while the TCRdb copy is restricted to in-frame clones and leaves out a portion. Altogether 180,000 or so clones are present, around 85% being singletons, with the ten largest covering around 10%. What was sequenced was peripheral blood. Receptor source: a woman aged 80 or older with acute or convalescent COVID-19.

The chain links TRBV15 to TRBJ1-3; TRBD1 might be the D (5 bases). The CDR3 totals 15 residues. The V and J ends lost 1 base and 3 bases respectively, with 10 bases between them. CDR1 and CDR2 from the germline V gene are LNHNV and YYDKDF (reference sequence). The CDR3 spells CATSRGGGGGNTIYF. The CDR3 DNA is TGTGCCACCAGCAGAGGGGGGGGTGGTGGAAACACCATATATTTT. Full variable domain (rest looked up from reference TRBV15 and TRBJ1-3): DAMVIQNPRYQVTQFGKPVTLSCSQTLNHNVMYWYQQKSSQAPKLLFHYYDKDFNNEADTPDNFQSRRPNTSFCFLDIRSPGLGDTAMYLCATSRGGGGGNTIYFGEGSWLTVV.

The V gene is TRBV10-3, the J gene TRBJ2-3; 12 nucleotides agree with TRBD2. The V and J ends lost 2 bases and 4 bases, in that order; junction bases with no gene match: 4. The germline V gene encodes CDR1 ENHRY and CDR2 SYGVKD. The length of the CDR3 is 16 residues. The DNA of the CDR3 is TGTGCCATCAGTGAGCGGGCTAGCGGGGGGGCAGATACGCAGTATTTT. It encodes CAISERASGGADTQYF.

The V gene is TRBV2, the J gene TRBJ1-5, with TRBD1 matching over 7 bases. There are 16 residues in the CDR3. Germline assignment: CDR1 SNHLY and CDR2 FYNNEI. V lost 3 bases to trimming and J lost 3 bases; unmatched junction nucleotides: 8. In DNA form, the CDR3 reads TGTGCCAGCAGTGAGAGGGGGCCCGGCATCAATCAGCCCCAGCATTTT. Protein sequence: CASSERGPGINQPQHF.

This clone was detected once. The chain couples TRBV15 to TRBJ1-4; D unresolved. The ends were cut back, 5 bases at V and 7 bases at J, with 11 bases in the middle. Germline loops: CDR1 LNHNV, CDR2 YYDKDF (reference sequence). This CDR3 contains 13 residues. The CDR3 DNA sequence: TGTGCCACCAGCCGAAGGACTGCTGAAAAACTGTTTTTT. It specifies CATSRRTAEKLFF.

J is TRBJ2-3 and V is TRBV6-5; weak D call: TRBD2 (5 bases). The germline CDR1 and CDR2 sequences are MNHEY and SVGAGI. The germline V and J ends were trimmed by 6 bases and 10 bases, with 20 bases remaining between them. The CDR3 sequence is 14 residues long. DNA for the CDR3: TGTGCCAGCAGGGCTCATGGGTCTAACGGGGCGCAGTATTTT. Its translation is CASRAHGSNGAQYF.

V gene TRBV19 combines with J gene TRBJ2-7, with 7 nucleotides matching TRBD1. Germline V gives CDR1 LNHDA, CDR2 SQIVND (reference sequence). The CDR3 loop spans 15 amino acids. V shed 3 bases, J shed 2 bases, and the junction held 7 bases outside the gene matches. CDR3 residues: CASSIMTGMAYEQYF. In DNA form, the CDR3 reads TGTGCCAGTAGTATTATGACAGGGATGGCCTACGAGCAGTACTTC.

The table lists this clone with a few counts. V is TRBV6-6 and J is TRBJ2-5, with D possibly matching TRBD2 (5 bases). V shed 7 bases and J shed 5 bases, with 23 bases lying between them. Germline CDR1 reads MNHNY; CDR2 reads SVGAGI (reference sequence). This CDR3 comprises 16 residues. The CDR3 loop reads CASTTSSGGSHETQYF. CDR3 nucleotides: TGTGCCAGCACCACCTCCTCTGGCGGGTCCCACGAGACCCAGTACTTC.

The chain combines TRBV27 with TRBJ1-5; D is unclear. V gave up 3 bases and J gave up 2 bases, with 11 bases separating them. The CDR3 spans 15 residues. CDR1 and CDR2 (germline): MNHEY, SMNVEV (reference sequence). CDR3 region: CASSLEGVGNQPQHF. The DNA for the CDR3 is TGTGCCAGCAGTTTGGAGGGTGTGGGCAATCAGCCCCAGCATTTT.

V is TRBV11-2 and J is TRBJ1-6; tentative D call: TRBD1 (6 bases). V lost 4 bases to trimming and J lost 7 bases, with 14 bases between them. CDR3 length: 15 amino acids. Germline lookup yields CDR1 SGHAT and CDR2 FQNNGV. CDR3 bases: TGTGCCAGCAGCTGGTCGGACAGTGGGAATTCACCCCTCCACTTT. This sequence encodes CASSWSDSGNSPLHF.

The chain is built from TRBV10-3 and TRBJ1-5; the D is unclear. This CDR3 has 16 residues. From germline, CDR1 is ENHRY and CDR2 SYGVKD. The ends were cut back, 3 bases at V and 0 bases at J, with 12 bases in the middle. The CDR3 region is CAISDPGGSSNQPQHF. DNA for the CDR3: TGTGCCATCAGTGACCCCGGAGGGAGTAGCAATCAGCCCCAGCATTTT.

The rearrangement links TRBV2 to TRBJ2-2, with D tentatively TRBD1 (6 bases). Per germline, CDR1 SNHLY and CDR2 FYNNEI. Trimming pared 4 bases from V and 5 bases from J, leaving 14 bases between. The CDR3 runs 15 residues. The CDR3 is CASSVGQGQTGELFF. CDR3 DNA sequence: TGTGCCAGCAGTGTCGGCCAGGGGCAGACCGGGGAGCTGTTTTTT.

The gene calls are TRBV11-2 and TRBJ2-7; 7 bases align to TRBD2. After removal of 5 bases from V and 4 bases from J, the junction contained 11 bases not matched to a gene. Germline CDR1 and CDR2: SGHAT and FQNNGV. The CDR3 consists of 15 residues. The CDR3 nucleotides read TGTGCCAGCAGCCCGGGGTGGGAGGGCCTTTACGAGCAGTACTTC. This encodes CASSPGWEGLYEQYF.

V gene TRBV19 combines with J gene TRBJ2-3; TRBD2 is a possible D gene (5 bases). Trimming took 6 bases from V and 3 from J, leaving 16 bases between them. CDR1 and CDR2 from the germline V gene are LNHDA and SQIVND (reference sequence). This CDR3 region has 15 residues. In DNA form, the CDR3 reads TGTGCCAGTAGGCGGAATACGGGAAGAACAGATACGCAGTATTTT. It translates to CASRRNTGRTDTQYF.

The chain links TRBV6-5 to TRBJ1-1; 10 bases agree with TRBD1. This CDR3 spans 14 amino acids. Germline trimming cut 10 bases from V and 0 bases from J; bases unmatched to any gene: 5. Germline CDR1 MNHEY, CDR2 SVGAGI. This CDR3 is CATRDRGMNTEAFF. CDR3 nucleotides: TGTGCCACAAGGGACAGGGGCATGAACACTGAAGCTTTCTTT.

The chain uses TRBV5-6 and TRBJ2-5; the D is unclear. CDR3 length equals 11 residues. CDR1 is SGHDT and CDR2 is YYEEEE in the germline V gene. The V gene lost 4 bases and the J gene lost 5 bases, with 6 bases spanning the gap. DNA of the CDR3: TGTGCCAGCAGCCGAACTGAGACCCAGTACTTC. Protein: CASSRTETQYF. The variable domain in full, with the rest retrieved from reference TRBV5-6 and TRBJ2-5, is DAGVTQSPTHLIKTRGQQVTLRCSPKSGHDTVSWYQQALGQGPQFIFQYYEEEERQRGNFPDRFSGHQFPNYSSELNVNALLLGDSALYLCASSRTETQYFGPGTRLLVL.

The chain links TRBV6-6 to TRBJ1-1; D perhaps matches TRBD1 (6 bases). V shed 10 bases and J shed 4 bases, with 19 bases lying between them. CDR1 is MNHNY and CDR2 is SVGAGI in the germline V gene (reference sequence). The CDR3 spans 14 residues. In DNA form, the CDR3 reads TGTGCCACCTTAGGGGGAAGTTTAGGCACTGAAGCTTTCTTT. Its translation is CATLGGSLGTEAFF.

The V and J genes are TRBV5-1 and TRBJ1-2; 11 nucleotides match TRBD1. Germline CDR1 is SGHRS and CDR2 is YFSETQ. The CDR3 contains 14 residues. With 3 bases clipped from V and 2 bases from J, the junction kept 0 bases outside the gene matches. The DNA for the CDR3 is TGCGCCAGCAGCTGGACAGGGGGCAACTATGGCTACACCTTC. Translating it yields CASSWTGGNYGYTF.

The chain joins TRBV30 to TRBJ2-1, with 11 bases that match TRBD2. The CDR3 extends over 14 amino acids. Trimming at V came to 5 bases and at J to 6 bases, leaving 6 bases not matched to a gene. Germline CDR1 GTSNPN, CDR2 SVGIG (reference sequence). As DNA, the CDR3 is TGTGCCTGGGCTACTAGCGGGAGCTCCAATGAGCAGTTCTTC. It encodes CAWATSGSSNEQFF.

The chain combines TRBV4-3 with TRBJ1-2; 11 nucleotides agree with TRBD1. Germline V CDR1 and CDR2: LGHNA, YSLEER. The CDR3 runs to 15 residues. With 3 bases clipped from V and 6 bases from J, the junction kept 6 bases outside the gene matches. The CDR3: CASSHPGQGADGYTF. CDR3 coding DNA: TGCGCCAGCAGCCACCCCGGACAGGGGGCTGATGGCTACACCTTC.

The CDR3 loop is CASSRQKKLFF. As DNA, the CDR3 is TGTGCCAGCAGCCGACAGAAAAAACTGTTTTTT. This sequence joins TRBV3-1 (or the pseudogene TRBV3-2) and TRBJ1-4, with a possible D match to TRBD1 (5 bases). Germline values: CDR1 LGHDT, CDR2 YNNKEL (reference sequence). Trimming cost V 4 bases and J 9 bases, with 6 bases left between them. CDR3 length: 11 amino acids.

This chain uses TRBV5-4 with TRBJ2-1, with 10 bases lining up with TRBD1. Germline V gene data show CDR1 as SGHNT and CDR2 as YYREEE (reference sequence). CDR3 size: 15 residues. V lost 4 bases to trimming and J lost 4 bases; unmatched junction nucleotides: 5. The CDR3 reads CASSLGTGAYNEQFF. The CDR3 region has the DNA TGTGCCAGCAGCCTGGGGACAGGGGCGTACAATGAGCAGTTCTTC.